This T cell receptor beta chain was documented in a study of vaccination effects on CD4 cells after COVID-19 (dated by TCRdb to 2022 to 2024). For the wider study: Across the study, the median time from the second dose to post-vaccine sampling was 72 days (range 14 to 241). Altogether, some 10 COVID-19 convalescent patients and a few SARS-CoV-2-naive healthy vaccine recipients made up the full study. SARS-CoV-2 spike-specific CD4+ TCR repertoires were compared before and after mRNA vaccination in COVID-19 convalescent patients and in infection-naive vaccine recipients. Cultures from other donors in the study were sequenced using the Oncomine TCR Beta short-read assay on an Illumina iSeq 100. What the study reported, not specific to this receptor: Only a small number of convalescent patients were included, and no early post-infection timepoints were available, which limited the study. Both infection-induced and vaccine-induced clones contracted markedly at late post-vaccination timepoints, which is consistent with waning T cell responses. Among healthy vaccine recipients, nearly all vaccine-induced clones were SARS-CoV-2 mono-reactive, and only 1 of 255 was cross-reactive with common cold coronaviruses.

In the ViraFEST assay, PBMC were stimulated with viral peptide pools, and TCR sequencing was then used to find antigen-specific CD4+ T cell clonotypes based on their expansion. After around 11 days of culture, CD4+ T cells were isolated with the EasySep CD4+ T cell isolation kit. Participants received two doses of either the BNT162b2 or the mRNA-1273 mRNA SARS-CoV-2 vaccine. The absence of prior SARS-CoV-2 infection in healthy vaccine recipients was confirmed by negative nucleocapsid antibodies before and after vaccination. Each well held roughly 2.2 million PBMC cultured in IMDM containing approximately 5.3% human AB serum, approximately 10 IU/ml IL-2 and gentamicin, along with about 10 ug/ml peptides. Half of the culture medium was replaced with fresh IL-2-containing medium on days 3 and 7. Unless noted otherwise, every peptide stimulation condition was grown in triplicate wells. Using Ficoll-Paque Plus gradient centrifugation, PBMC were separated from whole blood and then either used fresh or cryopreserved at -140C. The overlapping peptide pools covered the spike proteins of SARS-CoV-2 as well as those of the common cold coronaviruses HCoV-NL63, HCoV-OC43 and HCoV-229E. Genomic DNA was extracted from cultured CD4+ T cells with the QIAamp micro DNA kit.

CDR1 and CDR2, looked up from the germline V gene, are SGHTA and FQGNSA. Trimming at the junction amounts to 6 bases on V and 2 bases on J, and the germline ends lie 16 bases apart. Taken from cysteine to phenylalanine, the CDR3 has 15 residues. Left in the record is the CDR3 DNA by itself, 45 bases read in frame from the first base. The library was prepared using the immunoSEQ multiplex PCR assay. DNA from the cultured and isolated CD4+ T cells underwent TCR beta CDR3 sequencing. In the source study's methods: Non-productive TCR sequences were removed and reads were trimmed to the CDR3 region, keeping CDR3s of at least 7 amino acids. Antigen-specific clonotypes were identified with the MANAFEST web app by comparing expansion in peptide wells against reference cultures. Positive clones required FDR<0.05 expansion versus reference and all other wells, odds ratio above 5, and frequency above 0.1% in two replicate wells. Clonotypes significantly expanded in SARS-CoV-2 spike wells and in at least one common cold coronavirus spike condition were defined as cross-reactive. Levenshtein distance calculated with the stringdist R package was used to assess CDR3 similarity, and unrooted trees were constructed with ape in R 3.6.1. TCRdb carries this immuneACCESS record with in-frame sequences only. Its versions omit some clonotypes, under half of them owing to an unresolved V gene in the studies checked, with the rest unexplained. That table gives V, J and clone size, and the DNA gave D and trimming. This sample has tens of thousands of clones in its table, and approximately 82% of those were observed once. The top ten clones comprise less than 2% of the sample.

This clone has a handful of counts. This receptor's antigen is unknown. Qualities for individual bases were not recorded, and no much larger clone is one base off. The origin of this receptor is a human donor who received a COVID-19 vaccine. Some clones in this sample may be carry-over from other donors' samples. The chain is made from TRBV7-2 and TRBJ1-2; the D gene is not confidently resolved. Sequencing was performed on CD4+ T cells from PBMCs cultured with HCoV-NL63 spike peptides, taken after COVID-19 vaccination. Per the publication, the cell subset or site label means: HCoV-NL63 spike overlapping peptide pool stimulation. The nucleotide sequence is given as TGTGCCAGCAGTTTATCGACGAACGCGAACTATGGCTACACCTTC. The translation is CASSLSTNANYGYTF.